This T cell receptor beta chain stems from a study of cytomegalovirus exposure and HLA in healthy donors (dated by TCRdb to 2015 to 2018). In terms of the full investigation: The approximately 710 repertoires of the first cohort and the 120 validation repertoires were produced on the same platform, according to a later analysis. The aim of the study was to test whether cataloging public T cell receptors could identify signatures of past pathogen exposure. In addition to the first cohort of several hundred subjects, a separate validation cohort of some 120 different subjects was used. The study combined high-throughput TCR immunosequencing, statistical association of individual TCRs with disease status, and machine learning to predict cytomegalovirus infection status. What the work shows at the level of the full study, not this receptor alone: Most TCR sequences were seen in very few donors, while some public TCRs were found in many individuals. In the study, roughly 160 TCR beta chains were listed as associated with cytomegalovirus. The validation cohort had no HLA typing available for a later analysis, so co-occurrence within that cohort was assessed over all 130 or so repertoires. A few of the identified cytomegalovirus-associated TCR beta chains were confirmed in vitro to be specific for cytomegalovirus antigens. A later analysis found that TCRs clustered in the first cohort also tended to co-occur in the approximately 120 validation repertoires, with 90% to 95% of cluster scores above 0. The authors suggested that the approach could potentially be extended to other disease states and immunological phenotypes. The classifier was reported to diagnose cytomegalovirus status with high specificity and sensitivity in both the original and validation cohorts.

The donors were included in the validation cohort of over a hundred subjects, a group kept apart from the roughly 680-subject first cohort. The method behind the library was the immunoSEQ multiplex PCR assay. The original methods were these. A statistical classification framework was built for diagnosing cytomegalovirus status from the catalog of TCR beta chain sequences. Drawn from immuneACCESS, this table holds only the in-frame rearrangements with V and J called that TCRdb kept. Clones are partly lost; checked studies trace under half to an unresolved V gene and leave the rest unexplained. Clone size and V and J calls were adopted from that table, with D and trimming inferred from the DNA. The sample table holds under 50,000 clones, of which 94% were seen once. Approximately 7.8% of the sample rests with the top ten. Of note for this clone: Its antigen is unknown. The record has no base qualities; no much larger clone is one base away.

V is cut by 5 bases and J by 0 bases, and the space between the germline ends is 20 bases. The CDR3 goes from the cysteine to the phenylalanine over 17 residues. Left in the record is the CDR3 DNA by itself, 51 bases read in frame from the first base. The germline V gene sets CDR1 to SGHAT and CDR2 to FQNNGV. Sequencing used PBMCs. This chain is built from TRBV11-2 and TRBJ2-7; the D gene lacks a confident call. This clonotype was sampled from a woman aged 18-29 years in good health and CMV-seropositive. The CDR3 region reads CASSHPDWPPISYEQYF. The nucleotide sequence reads TGTGCCAGCAGCCATCCCGACTGGCCACCGATCTCCTACGAGCAGTACTTC.